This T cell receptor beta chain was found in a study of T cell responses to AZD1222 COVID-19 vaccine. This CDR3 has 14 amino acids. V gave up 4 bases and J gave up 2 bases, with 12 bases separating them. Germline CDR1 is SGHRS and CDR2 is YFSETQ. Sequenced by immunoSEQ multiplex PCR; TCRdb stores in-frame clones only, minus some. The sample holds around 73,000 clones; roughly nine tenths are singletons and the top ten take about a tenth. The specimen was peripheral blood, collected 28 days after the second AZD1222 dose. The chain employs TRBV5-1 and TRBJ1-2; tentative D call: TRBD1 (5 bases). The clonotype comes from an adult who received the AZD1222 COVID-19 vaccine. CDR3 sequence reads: CASSPTDTNYGYTF. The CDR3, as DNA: TGCGCCAGCAGCCCGACAGACACAAACTATGGCTACACCTTC. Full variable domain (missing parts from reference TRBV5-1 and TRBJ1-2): KAGVTQTPRYLIKTRGQQVTLSCSPISGHRSVSWYQQTPGQGLQFLFEYFSETQRNKGNFPGRFSGRQFSNSRSEMNVSTLELGDSALYLCASSPTDTNYGYTFGSGTRLTVV.